This T cell receptor (beta chain) was profiled in a study of Graves' ophthalmopathy and Graves' hyperthyroidism (dated by TCRdb to the late 2010s). As for the study more broadly: Stable hyperthyroidism was defined as no progression to ophthalmopathy within 18 months of follow-up. The study used TCR beta repertoire signatures to distinguish Graves' ophthalmopathy from Graves' hyperthyroidism and to predict progression to ophthalmopathy. In total, around 130 blood samples were TCR-sequenced: some 40 ophthalmopathy, some 75 hyperthyroidism and approximately 17 hyperthyroidism-to-ophthalmopathy patients. Following sampling, methimazole starting at 30 mg daily was administered to hyperthyroidism patients, and high-dose intravenous methylprednisolone was administered to ophthalmopathy patients. To explore V-J signatures that distinguish ophthalmopathy from hyperthyroidism, a discovery set of more than 90 patients was enrolled, made up of 40 to 45 with ophthalmopathy and 55 to 65 with stable hyperthyroidism. For independent validation, a separate cohort was made up of approximately 19 hyperthyroidism patients plus 17 patients who later progressed from hyperthyroidism to ophthalmopathy. In more than five hyperthyroidism patients, the T-cell repertoires found in thyroid tissue were compared with those found in blood. Study-level results and caveats: In validation, the model predicted ophthalmopathy progression with about 71% sensitivity and approximately 78% specificity; some 13 predicted patients were CT-confirmed with GO in a median of approximately 6.2 months. Among expanded thyroid clonotypes with frequency above 0.001, most also showed up in blood, which suggests that blood repertoires may reflect the thyroid immune response. Sample size was not statistically predetermined, and group allocation was not concealed from the investigators. The 13-signature model separated ophthalmopathy from stable hyperthyroidism with 85% to 90% sensitivity and almost 84% specificity in cross-validation, and 80%/75% in the test set.

This clonotype was detected many times. The clone's antigen remains unknown. Qualities for individual bases were not recorded, and no much larger clone is one base off. TCR beta CDR3 regions were amplified from RNA transcripts for repertoire sequencing. The first round of RT-PCR was done with HTBI primers and the Qiagen OneStep RT-PCR kit, and was followed by a second round of multiplex PCR, then size selection and purification. The libraries underwent paired-end sequencing with 100 bp reads on an Illumina HiSeq2000. The paper's processing steps were these. SOAPnuke was used to process the reads, removing any read that contained adapters or uncalled bases, had a mean Phred below 15, or lacked an exact match to the constant primer or identifier. COPE v1.2.5 was used to merge high-quality paired reads. Clonotypes were defined as unique nucleotide sequences and were aligned to IMGT TRB V, D and J references using MiTCR v1.1. The analysis was limited to V-J combinations with a frequency above 0.0001, which together covered just over 98% of the repertoires. A TCR clonal expansion and chaos score per V-J combination was defined as the ratio of F50 clonal expansion to chaos observed in the TCRdist matrix. Welch's t-statistics and random forest were used to reduce features to 13 V-J combinations, which were fed into a naive Bayes classifier. Thyroid-blood repertoire similarity was quantified with the Morisita-Horn index. TCRdb's own reprocessing of the public reads used fastp at Q25 and MiXCR and kept productive beta chains. Merged by CDR3 protein, the rows form single entries marked with the most common genes and DNA. In this record, the V and J calls reflect TCRdb's handling and not the investigators' own analysis. Within this sample are around 1,200,000 distinct CDR3 sequences, with about 36% of them counted one time only. The top ten clones comprise 11% of the sample.

Hyperthyroidism patients were newly diagnosed, with disease duration under 2 months, and aged 18 to 65 years. Patients were excluded if they had other autoimmune diseases, uncontrolled infections, pregnancy or lactation. Diagnosis relied on clinical symptoms, serum thyroxine, TRAb, thyroid ultrasound and orbital computed tomography. Total RNA was extracted with Trizol reagent and quality-checked on an Agilent 2100 Bioanalyzer. The receptor was isolated from an adult man with Graves' hyperthyroidism. The sequencing sample was made of peripheral blood or thyroid tissue (not recorded which).

The DNA sequence follows: TGTGCCATCATGGGAGACAGCCAGGGCGCCGGGGAGCTGTTTTTT. The resulting protein is CAIMGDSQGAGELFF. Recombination joined TRBV10-3 with TRBJ2-2; the D gene is perhaps TRBD1 or TRBD2, each of them matching over 5 bases. The CDR3 measures 15 amino acids from cysteine to phenylalanine. Just the 45-base CDR3 DNA is kept, in frame starting at base 1. V was cut back by 7 bases and J by 6 bases, leaving a gap of 18 bases between them. CDR1 and CDR2, looked up from the germline V gene, are ENHRY and SYGVKD.